The 9 T cell receptor beta chains reported below all come from one sample, sequenced in a study of T cell responses to AZD1222 COVID-19 vaccine. TCRdb's copy holds only in-frame clones and misses some; the assay was immunoSEQ multiplex PCR. Of over 65,000 clones listed, roughly nine tenths were seen once; the top ten hold 6% to 9%. The specimen comprised peripheral blood, sampled on day 0 of AZD1222 vaccination. The receptors shown here come from an adult in good health.

The chain couples TRBV19 to TRBJ2-2; 12 positions match TRBD2. J gave up 5 bases and V 2 bases, and 9 bases lay outside the gene matches. The CDR3 spans 18 residues. Looked up from germline, CDR1 is LNHDA and CDR2 is SQIVND (reference sequence). The DNA for the CDR3 is TGTGCCAGTAGTATATTAAGAACTAGCGGGAGGCGGACCGGGGAGCTGTTTTTT. Translated, it gives CASSILRTSGRRTGELFF.

The chain couples TRBV7-9 to TRBJ2-1, with a tentative D call TRBD1 (5 bases). This CDR3 contains 13 residues. Germline V gene data show CDR1 as SEHNR and CDR2 as FQNEAQ (reference sequence). Deletions cut 6 bases from V and 6 bases from J, with 12 bases between. The CDR3 protein is CASRSQGPNEQFF. The CDR3 coding sequence is TGTGCCAGCAGATCCCAGGGTCCCAATGAGCAGTTCTTC.

This chain joins TRBV27 and TRBJ1-2; 8 nucleotides match TRBD1. Germline-derived CDR1 and CDR2 are MNHEY and SMNVEV (reference sequence). The V gene end was trimmed by 3 bases and the J gene end by 7 bases; junction bases not matched to a gene: 10. CDR3 size: 15 residues. CDR3 DNA sequence: TGTGCCAGCAGTTTTTGGCCCCTCACAGGGGGTGGCTACACCTTC. Protein sequence: CASSFWPLTGGGYTF.

The chain employs TRBV6-5 and TRBJ2-3; the D gene could be TRBD1 or TRBD2 (5 bases each). The germline V gene has CDR1 MNHEY and CDR2 SVGAGI. V dropped 4 bases and J dropped 4 bases, with 12 bases sitting between them. The CDR3 has 14 residues. For the CDR3, the DNA is TGTGCCAGCAGTTCTAGAGGGGTGGCAGATACGCAGTATTTT. It encodes CASSSRGVADTQYF.

V usage is TRBV5-1 and J usage is TRBJ1-1; D remains ambiguous. Germline CDR1 is SGHRS and CDR2 is YFSETQ. The CDR3 is 16 residues long. Trimming took off 0 bases at V and 4 bases at J, with 16 bases between the two ends. Here the CDR3 reads CASSLEGTQVGTEAFF. The CDR3, as DNA: TGCGCCAGCAGCTTGGAGGGCACCCAGGTGGGCACTGAAGCTTTCTTT. Full variable domain (outside the CDR3, taken from reference TRBV5-1 and TRBJ1-1): KAGVTQTPRYLIKTRGQQVTLSCSPISGHRSVSWYQQTPGQGLQFLFEYFSETQRNKGNFPGRFSGRQFSNSRSEMNVSTLELGDSALYLCASSLEGTQVGTEAFFGQGTRLTVV.

The chain links TRBV24-1 to TRBJ1-2, with 7 bases matching TRBD1. The CDR3 runs 13 residues. Germline loops: CDR1 KGHDR, CDR2 SFDVKD. Germline trimming cut 4 bases from V and 8 bases from J; bases unmatched to any gene: 6. This CDR3 is CATSDPTGSGYTF. The CDR3 DNA reads TGTGCCACCAGTGACCCGACAGGGTCCGGCTACACCTTC.

The rearrangement links TRBV28 to TRBJ2-4; D not certain. V was pared by 11 bases and J by 4 bases, with 9 bases between. The CDR3 loop spans 11 amino acids. The germline CDR1 and CDR2 sequences are MDHEN and SYDVKM. CDR3 sequence (DNA): TGTGCCTCTGGCAGAAAAAACATTCAGTACTTC. Amino acids: CASGRKNIQYF. Complete variable domain (other parts from reference TRBV28 and TRBJ2-4): DVKVTQSSRYLVKRTGEKVFLECVQDMDHENMFWYRQDPGLGLRLIYFSYDVKMKEKGDIPEGYSVSREKKERFSLILESASTNQTSMYLCASGRKNIQYFGAGTRLSVL.

V and J are TRBV6-5 and TRBJ1-5; 7 bases match TRBD1. Germline CDR1 MNHEY, CDR2 SVGAGI. The trim removed 5 bases at V and 2 bases at J, leaving 3 bases unmatched. The CDR3 has 14 amino acids. In DNA, the CDR3 is TGTGCCAGCAGTACAGGACAGGGCAATCAGCCCCAGCATTTT. It yields the protein CASSTGQGNQPQHF.

The chain carries TRBV28 and TRBJ2-3; the D is unclear. Germline CDR1 MDHEN, CDR2 SYDVKM. V dropped 11 bases and J dropped 3 bases, with 12 bases sitting between them. The length of the CDR3 is 12 residues. CDR3 DNA: TGTGCCTGTGAGGCTCTTACAGATACGCAGTATTTT. Protein sequence: CACEALTDTQYF.